Listed below are T cell receptor beta chains from one sample, sequenced in a study of breast tumors, draining lymph nodes, adjacent tissues. TCRdb re-derived calls from the multiplex PCR reads in MiXCR, one entry per CDR3 protein. In the table there are about 200,000 distinct CDR3 sequences, roughly 29% of which are singletons. Sequenced material: axillary lymph node tissue. These receptors originate from a female donor with breast cancer. Some clones in this sample may be carry-over from other donors' samples. Each CDR3 is given with its conserved first and last residue. The D gene is left open where the match is weak. Clone size appears in some rows only: once, few, many, or a class for an expanded clone.

>NA|many|TRBV18|TRBJ2-7
TGTGCCAGCTCACCGCCTGTGGGGGCGGGCGAGCAGTACTTC
CASSPPVGAGEQYF
>NA|NA|TRBV19|TRBJ1-1
TGTGCCAGTACTTATCGGACTGCGAACACTGAAGCTTTCTTT
CASTYRTANTEAFF
>TRBD1|NA|TRBV2|TRBJ2-3
TGTGCCAGCAGCCAGACAGGGGCAGATACGCAGTATTTT
CASSQTGADTQYF
>NA|NA|TRBV5-6|TRBJ2-7
TGTGCCAGCAGTCCCAGGGGAGGCCCCCCCTACGAGCAGTACTTC
CASSPRGGPPYEQYF
>TRBD1|NA|TRBV29-1|TRBJ2-7
TGCAGCGTTTCCGGGACAGGGGGCGCCAACGAGCAGTACTTC
CSVSGTGGANEQYF
>NA|many|TRBV5-1|TRBJ1-3
TGCGCCAGCAGCTTCCCCACTCCTGGGGGAGGCGAATTCTCTGGAAACACCATATATTTT
CASSFPTPGGGEFSGNTIYF
>NA|many|TRBV5-1|TRBJ1-4
TGCGCCAGCAGCCTAGACATGGAAAAACTGTTTTTT
CASSLDMEKLFF
>NA|NA|TRBV20-1|TRBJ1-1
TGCAGTGCTAGCGGTCGCGGGGATGGCACTGAAGCTTTCTTT
CSASGRGDGTEAFF
>NA|many|TRBV4-3|TRBJ2-5
TGCGCCAGCAGCCAAGAGTTAATTGGAGCCCAAGAGACCCAGTACTTC
CASSQELIGAQETQYF
>TRBD2|many|TRBV2|TRBJ2-5
TGTGCCAGCAGTGAGGGGCGGGGGGCCCAAGAGACCCAGTACTTC
CASSEGRGAQETQYF
>NA|many|TRBV7-2|TRBJ1-5
TGTGCCAGCAGCATCCAGGGGAATCAGCCCCAGCATTTT
CASSIQGNQPQHF
>NA|many|TRBV5-1|TRBJ2-1
TGCGCCAGCAGTTTATCGGAGATAACCTACAATGAGCAGTTCTTC
CASSLSEITYNEQFF
>NA|many|TRBV29-1|TRBJ2-3
TGCAGCGTTGGACAGGATGTGGCAGATACGCAGTATTTT
CSVGQDVADTQYF
>NA|NA|TRBV9|TRBJ1-1
TGTGCCAGCAGCGTAGCGGGGGGGCGCGAAGGGGTTACTGAAGCTTTCTTT
CASSVAGGREGVTEAFF
>NA|many|TRBV7-8|TRBJ2-3
TGTGCCAGCGGAGGAGGGAGCCATAGCACAGATACGCAGTATTTT
CASGGGSHSTDTQYF
>NA|many|TRBV7-8|TRBJ1-2
TGTGCCAGCAGCTTTGGACAGTATGGCTACACCTTC
CASSFGQYGYTF
>TRBD2|NA|TRBV4-2|TRBJ2-3
TGTGCCAGCAGCCAAGAGAATAGCGGGGGGCCCACAGATACGCAGTATTTT
CASSQENSGGPTDTQYF
>NA|many|TRBV9|TRBJ2-5
TGTGCCAGCAGCGTAGCGGGGCAAGAGACCCAGTACTTC
CASSVAGQETQYF
>TRBD1|NA|TRBV7-2|TRBJ2-7
TGTGCCAGCAGCTTAAGCGGGTTGGGACAGGGTTCCTACGAGCAGTACTTC
CASSLSGLGQGSYEQYF
>NA|NA|TRBV30|TRBJ1-4
TGTGCCTGGAAGGGGACGGGAAATGAAAAACTGTTTTTT
CAWKGTGNEKLFF
>TRBD2|NA|TRBV2|TRBJ2-1
TGTGCTAGGGCCCCCTCAGCGGGAGGGCCAGGTGAGCAGTTCTTC
CARAPSAGGPGEQFF
>NA|many|TRBV7-8|TRBJ2-7
TGTGCCAGCAGCGACCCCCGTGGGAGCCGGTACGAGCAGTACTTC
CASSDPRGSRYEQYF
>NA|many|TRBV9|TRBJ2-3
TGTGCCAGCGCGGACGTCGAGACAGATACGCAGTATTTT
CASADVETDTQYF
>NA|many|TRBV7-2|TRBJ2-1
TGTGCCAGCAGCACGGACTCACTACGGAACAATGAGCAGTTCTTC
CASSTDSLRNNEQFF
>NA|many|TRBV7-2|TRBJ1-5
TGTGCCAGCAGCTTAGGCAGGGGTCAACAGCCCCAGCATTTT
CASSLGRGQQPQHF
>TRBD1|many|TRBV20-1|TRBJ2-1
TGCAGTGCAGGTGGGGGGGGGACAGGGTATGAGCAGTTCTTC
CSAGGGGTGYEQFF
>TRBD1|many|TRBV20-1|TRBJ2-5
TGCAGTGCAGGCCCTACCGGGACAGGGTCACAAGAGACCCAGTACTTC
CSAGPTGTGSQETQYF
>TRBD1|NA|TRBV5-1|TRBJ1-1
TGCGCCAGCAGCTTGAGGCCCACAGGGGCGGCAAACACTGAAGCTTTCTTT
CASSLRPTGAANTEAFF
>NA|NA|TRBV20-1|TRBJ2-7
TGCAGTGCTATGTACAGAGAATCGGCCTACGAGCAGTACTTC
CSAMYRESAYEQYF
>TRBD1|few|TRBV2|TRBJ1-1
TGTGCCAGCAGTGAGGGGGACAGGGGACTGGACACTGAAGCTTTCTTT
CASSEGDRGLDTEAFF
>NA|many|TRBV30|TRBJ1-4
TGTGCCTGGAGTCCGAGGATTGAAAAACTGTTTTTT
CAWSPRIEKLFF
>TRBD2|many|TRBV20-1|TRBJ2-1
TGCAGTGCAGTCCTCGGCGGGAGGGGCTACAATGAGCAGTTCTTC
CSAVLGGRGYNEQFF
>NA|NA|TRBV30|TRBJ1-1
TGTGCCTGGAGACCCCACGCGGGGGGTGGCGCTGAAGCTTTCTTT
CAWRPHAGGGAEAFF
>NA|many|TRBV9|TRBJ2-2
TGTGCCAGCAGCGTTTCTAGTCAAGGAGTCGGGGAGCTGTTTTTT
CASSVSSQGVGELFF
>TRBD2|many|TRBV2|TRBJ2-2
TGTGCCAGCAGTATTAGCGGGAGCGGGGCCGGGGAGCTGTTTTTT
CASSISGSGAGELFF
>NA|many|TRBV20-1|TRBJ2-3
TGCAGTGCGTCTAACCGTCTAGCGAGCACAGATACGCAGTATTTT
CSASNRLASTDTQYF
>TRBD1|NA|TRBV5-5|TRBJ1-5
TGTGCCAGCAGTCCAGGGGGGGCGAATCAGCCCCAGCATTTT
CASSPGGANQPQHF
>NA|NA|TRBV28|TRBJ1-1
TGTGCCAGCAGTTTTAGGGCCAACGCTGAAGCTTTCTTT
CASSFRANAEAFF